The 10 T cell receptor beta chains reported below all come from one sample, sequenced in a study of blood T cell repertoires in COVID-19. Only in-frame clones appear in the TCRdb table, and some are missing; sequencing was by immunoSEQ multiplex PCR. Among a few hundred thousand clones listed, nearly 90% were seen once. Sequencing was performed on peripheral blood. These receptors all come from a woman aged 18-30 years who had recovered from COVID-19.

The chain carries TRBV30 and TRBJ1-5; no definite D call. Deletions cut 5 bases from V and 4 bases from J, with 9 bases between. The CDR3 length is 12 residues. Germline values: CDR1 GTSNPN, CDR2 SVGIG (reference sequence). CDR3 DNA: TGTGCCTGGGGACTGTTTAATCAGCCCCAGCATTTT. The encoded protein is CAWGLFNQPQHF.

The rearrangement joins TRBV5-1 to TRBJ1-2; D is unclear. Germline V gene lookup returns CDR1 SGHRS and CDR2 YFSETQ. This CDR3 is 12 amino acids long. Trimming pared 3 bases from V and 8 bases from J, leaving 11 bases between. The CDR3: CASSSNSAGYTF. As DNA, the CDR3 is TGCGCCAGCAGCTCTAATTCCGCAGGCTACACCTTC.

In its sample, this clone was seen once. V and J are TRBV6-5 and TRBJ1-1; perhaps TRBD1 as D (5 bases). The V gene's germline CDR1 is MNHEY and CDR2 SVGAGI. This CDR3 comprises 15 residues. Trimming cost V 6 bases and J 5 bases, with 19 bases left between them. The CDR3 here is CASRFGRYGATEAFF. The CDR3 coding sequence is TGTGCCAGCAGGTTTGGGAGGTATGGGGCTACTGAAGCTTTCTTT.

The chain recombines TRBV19 with TRBJ2-1; a possible D gene is TRBD2 (5 bases). The CDR3 consists of 16 residues. Germline V lookup: CDR1 LNHDA, CDR2 SQIVND (reference sequence). The V end lost 3 bases, the J end lost 6 bases, and 18 bases lay between the germline ends. CDR3 region: CASSIWAVWSGNEQFF. CDR3 DNA sequence: TGTGCCAGTAGTATTTGGGCGGTTTGGAGCGGCAATGAGCAGTTCTTC.

The chain carries TRBV7-3 and TRBJ2-5, with TRBD2 identical over 9 bases. CDR1 and CDR2 from the germline V gene are SGHTA and FQGTGA. Unmatched junction bases numbered 6, after V lost 5 bases and J lost 2 bases. This CDR3 has 15 residues. This chain's CDR3 is CASSVLAGDQETQYF. The CDR3 nucleotides read TGTGCCAGCAGCGTATTAGCGGGGGATCAAGAGACCCAGTACTTC.

The V call is TRBV28, the J call TRBJ2-2, with 11 positions matching TRBD2. The trim removed 4 bases at V and 4 bases at J, leaving 5 bases unmatched. The CDR3 is 16 residues long. Per germline, CDR1 MDHEN and CDR2 SYDVKM. The CDR3 DNA reads TGTGCCAGCAGTTCCCGCGGGACTAGCGGCACCGGGGAGCTGTTTTTT. This encodes CASSSRGTSGTGELFF.

This sequence joins TRBV9 and TRBJ2-3, with 7 bases fitting TRBD1. Trimming took 0 bases from V and 4 from J; bases not matched to a gene: 2. CDR1 is SGDLS and CDR2 is YYNGEE in the germline V gene. The CDR3 contains 14 residues. Here the CDR3 reads CASSVEGTADTQYF. The CDR3, as DNA: TGTGCCAGCAGCGTAGAAGGGACAGCAGATACGCAGTATTTT.

This chain connects TRBV5-6 to TRBJ2-7, with 8 bases matching TRBD2. V shed 4 bases, J shed 0 bases, and the junction held 6 bases outside the gene matches. There are 15 residues in the CDR3. Germline CDR1 SGHDT, CDR2 YYEEEE. In nucleotides, the CDR3 is TGTGCCAGCAGCGTCGGACTAGCAGGCTCCTACGAGCAGTACTTC. Translating it yields CASSVGLAGSYEQYF.

The CDR3 coding sequence is TGTGCCAGCAGCCCCTTCAGCGGACCGAACACCGGGGAGCTGTTTTTT. Translated, it gives CASSPFSGPNTGELFF. The rearrangement links TRBV3-1 (or the pseudogene TRBV3-2) to TRBJ2-2; D perhaps matches TRBD2 (5 bases). This CDR3 has 16 amino acids. Trimming stripped 4 bases from V and 0 bases from J, with 12 bases between. Germline CDR1 and CDR2: LGHDT and YNNKEL (reference sequence).

The chain uses TRBV4-3 and TRBJ2-7; 10 bases map to TRBD2. The V segment lost 0 bases and the J segment 3 bases; nucleotides outside the gene matches: 5. CDR3 length: 16 amino acids. Germline V CDR1 and CDR2: LGHNA, YSLEER. CDR3 sequence (DNA): TGCGCCAGCAGCCAAGAATGGCTAGCGGGAGTCTACGAGCAGTACTTC. Translating gives CASSQEWLAGVYEQYF.